A single sample gave rise to the 21 T cell receptor beta chains below, sequenced in a study of human T cells and chemical hapten exposure. Via MiXCR, TCRdb re-called the RACE reads, giving one row per CDR3 protein. Of some 350,000 distinct CDR3 sequences detected, roughly 6.3% appear once; the ten largest clones hold about 5.4%. Sample time point: patch test 2, 6 weeks after DPC sensitization. Treatment reported: therapeutic diphenylcyclopropenone sensitization with weekly scalp DPC. This specimen consisted of whole blood, obtained in connection with sensitization to the hapten diphenylcyclopropenone (DPC). Receptors originate from a woman aged 18-29 years with alopecia areata. Some clones in this sample may be carry-over from other donors' samples.

This chain joins TRBV13 and TRBJ1-1, with D unclear. Germline CDR1 and CDR2: PRHDT and FYEKMQ (reference sequence). The CDR3 runs 15 residues. Trimming removed 4 bases from V and 3 bases from J, with 15 bases in between. The CDR3 here is CASSSVGELDTEAFF. The CDR3 coding sequence is TGTGCCAGCAGCTCCGTTGGTGAGCTGGACACTGAAGCTTTCTTT.

V is TRBV3-1 and J is TRBJ2-3, with 8 bases aligning to TRBD1. The V and J ends lost 0 bases and 1 base, in that order; junction bases with no gene match: 3. The length of the CDR3 is 16 residues. Germline loops: CDR1 LGHDT, CDR2 YNNKEL (reference sequence). CDR3 loop: CASSQEGTGGTDTQYF. The CDR3 DNA follows: TGTGCCAGCAGCCAAGAGGGGACAGGAGGCACAGATACGCAGTATTTT.

This clonotype was found many times. The genes are TRBV28 and TRBJ2-7, with TRBD1 matching 9 bases. The CDR3 is made up of 16 amino acids. CDR1 MDHEN and CDR2 SYDVKM come from the germline V gene. Unmatched junction bases numbered 8, after V lost 4 bases and J lost 1 base. CDR3 nucleotides: TGTGCCAGCAGTTCCCCGGGACAGGGACGGTCCTACGAGCAGTACTTC. Protein sequence: CASSSPGQGRSYEQYF.

The chain has TRBV27 and TRBJ1-6, with 7 bases matching TRBD1. The CDR3 contains 18 residues. In germline, CDR1 is MNHEY, CDR2 SMNVEV (reference sequence). Trimming cost V 4 bases and J 7 bases; bases outside gene matches: 16. CDR3 bases: TGTGCCAGCAGTTCACATCGACTGACAGGGACGAGGAATTCACCCCTCCACTTT. Translating gives CASSSHRLTGTRNSPLHF.

The chain has TRBV12-3 or TRBV12-4 and TRBJ1-2; 10 positions agree with TRBD1. The length of the CDR3 is 12 residues. V gave up 6 bases and J gave up 7 bases; unmatched junction bases: 2. CDR3 protein: CASRDRGVGYTF. The CDR3 nucleotides read TGTGCCAGCAGGGACAGGGGGGTTGGCTACACCTTC.

This clonotype appeared a few times. This chain connects TRBV7-2 to TRBJ2-3, with unresolved D. The length of the CDR3 is 15 residues. CDR1 is SGHTA and CDR2 is FQGNSA in the germline V gene. V lost 5 bases, J lost 0 bases, and 12 bases lay in between. The CDR3 nucleotides are TGTGCCAGCAGCCCTCTACAAGCCAGCACAGATACGCAGTATTTT. Its translation: CASSPLQASTDTQYF.

This sequence joins TRBV7-2 and TRBJ2-3, with a weak D call TRBD1 (6 bases). The CDR3 covers 13 residues. The V end was cut by 2 bases, the J end by 4 bases, with 7 bases between. Germline CDR1 and CDR2: SGHTA and FQGNSA. CDR3 DNA: TGTGCCAGCAGCTTACAGGGGTCAGATACGCAGTATTTT. Translation gives CASSLQGSDTQYF.

This clonotype was seen at least ten times. The genes are TRBV20-1 and TRBJ2-1; maybe TRBD2 (5 bases). The CDR3 has 15 amino acids. Germline V gives CDR1 DFQATT, CDR2 SNEGSKA (reference sequence). Trimming pared 3 bases from V and 5 bases from J, leaving 17 bases between. The CDR3 DNA reads TGCAGTGCTAGGCGGGCTACGGAAGATCACAATGAGCAGTTCTTC. It translates to CSARRATEDHNEQFF.

The rearrangement uses TRBV6-2 or TRBV6-3 and TRBJ2-1, with D maybe TRBD2 (6 bases). Per the germline V gene, CDR1 is MNHEY and CDR2 is SVGEGT. Trimming cost V 5 bases and J 4 bases, with 15 bases left between them. This CDR3 region has 15 residues. This CDR3 reads CASSGRDLVYNEQFF. The CDR3, as DNA: TGTGCCAGCAGTGGCCGGGACTTGGTATACAATGAGCAGTTCTTC.

This clonotype was counted at least ten times. The chain has TRBV6-2 or TRBV6-3 and TRBJ1-5; perhaps TRBD1 as D (5 bases). CDR1 and CDR2 (germline): MNHEY, SVGEGT. The CDR3 contains 13 residues. The V end was cut by 4 bases, the J end by 7 bases, with 11 bases between. CDR3 protein: CASSSGLRQPQHF. The CDR3 DNA is TGTGCCAGCAGTTCAGGGCTGCGGCAGCCCCAGCATTTT.

V and J are TRBV4-3 and TRBJ1-4; the D gene is possibly TRBD1 (5 bases). The ends were cut back, 1 base at V and 7 bases at J, with 13 bases in the middle. CDR3 length: 15 amino acids. The germline V gene has CDR1 LGHNA and CDR2 YSLEER. The CDR3 spells CASSQGGDESEKLFF. The CDR3 nucleotides are TGCGCCAGCAGCCAAGGCGGGGACGAGAGTGAAAAACTGTTTTTT.

This clonotype was recorded at least ten times. The CDR3 nucleotides are TGTGCCAGCAGTCCCCTCGGGCTAGCGGGGGATCTCACAGATACGCAGTATTTT. It codes for CASSPLGLAGDLTDTQYF. The chain employs TRBV6-2 or TRBV6-3 and TRBJ2-3; 10 bases are a match to TRBD2. This CDR3 has 18 residues. The junction had 13 bases not matched to a gene; V was cut back by 5 bases and J by 2 bases. Germline-derived CDR1 and CDR2 are MNHEY and SVGEGT.

This clonotype was picked up a small number of times. The gene calls are TRBV10-3 and TRBJ2-7; 7 bases match TRBD2. Germline CDR1 and CDR2: ENHRY and SYGVKD. V shed 10 bases, J shed 2 bases, and the junction held 11 bases outside the gene matches. CDR3 length: 14 amino acids. Here the CDR3 reads CASTSSRGAYEQYF. CDR3 DNA sequence: TGTGCCAGCACCTCGTCTCGGGGGGCCTACGAGCAGTACTTC.

This clonotype was found many times. This chain joins TRBV18 and TRBJ1-6, with D maybe TRBD1 (5 bases). With 2 bases removed from V and 8 bases from J, the gap between germline ends came to 19 bases. This CDR3 spans 17 amino acids. The germline V gene encodes CDR1 KGHSH and CDR2 LQKENI. The CDR3 DNA sequence: TGTGCCAGCTCACCATCTTGGATCCTCCCCAGGGATTCACCCCTCCACTTT. Translating gives CASSPSWILPRDSPLHF.

This clonotype appeared many times. This sequence joins TRBV25-1 and TRBJ1-2, with D unclear. Germline lookup yields CDR1 MGHDK and CDR2 SYGVNS. The V gene lost 3 bases and the J gene lost 6 bases, with 14 bases spanning the gap. The CDR3 extends over 14 amino acids. DNA of the CDR3: TGTGCCAGCAGTGATCCCACGGAGCCCCATGGCTACACCTTC. This sequence encodes CASSDPTEPHGYTF.

In its sample, this clonotype was seen a few times. The chain is built from TRBV28 and TRBJ1-1; perhaps TRBD1 as D (5 bases). Germline lookup yields CDR1 MDHEN and CDR2 SYDVKM. This CDR3 has 13 residues. Trimming left V 1 base short and J 5 bases short, with 8 bases between. The CDR3 DNA is TGTGCCAGCAGTTTATCATGGGGGACTGAAGCTTTCTTT. It yields the protein CASSLSWGTEAFF.

In this sample, this clonotype turned up many times. This chain connects TRBV4-1 to TRBJ1-1; tentative D call: TRBD1 (6 bases). Trimming took off 4 bases at V and 1 base at J, with 22 bases between the two ends. This CDR3 region has 18 residues. In germline, CDR1 is MGHRA, CDR2 YSYEKL. In nucleotides, the CDR3 is TGCGCCAGCAGCCCGGAGGTCACAGGGCCATTTAGGAACACTGAAGCTTTCTTT. It yields the protein CASSPEVTGPFRNTEAFF.

In its sample, this clonotype was seen many times. The chain combines TRBV6-6 with TRBJ1-2; TRBD1 agrees at 7 bases. Germline loops: CDR1 MNHNY, CDR2 SVGAGI (reference sequence). There are 14 residues in the CDR3. V was pared by 5 bases and J by 5 bases, with 8 bases of the junction left unmatched. This chain's CDR3 is CASSHRDSPYGYTF. CDR3 nucleotide sequence: TGTGCCAGCAGTCACCGGGACAGCCCTTATGGCTACACCTTC.

This clonotype was recorded at least ten times. The rearrangement links TRBV20-1 to TRBJ1-5; no definite D call. The CDR3 contains 14 residues. V lost 3 bases, J lost 4 bases, and 13 bases lay in between. Germline-derived CDR1 and CDR2 are DFQATT and SNEGSKA (reference sequence). The CDR3 sequence: CSARAGSENQPQHF. The CDR3 region has the DNA TGCAGTGCTAGGGCGGGGAGTGAGAATCAGCCCCAGCATTTT.

This clonotype appeared many times. The chain uses TRBV5-1 and TRBJ2-7; tentatively, D is TRBD2 (5 bases). CDR3 size: 13 residues. The germline CDR1 and CDR2 sequences are SGHRS and YFSETQ. The V gene lost 7 bases and the J gene lost 0 bases, with 11 bases spanning the gap. This CDR3 reads CASGLANSYEQYF. CDR3 bases: TGCGCCAGCGGCCTAGCAAACTCCTACGAGCAGTACTTC.

This clonotype was found a few times. The gene calls are TRBV29-1 and TRBJ2-5, with TRBD2 identical over 7 bases. The CDR3 contains 11 residues. Trimming at V came to 7 bases and at J to 4 bases, leaving 3 bases not matched to a gene. Germline V gene lookup returns CDR1 SQVTM and CDR2 ANQGSEA. CDR3 sequence (DNA): TGCAGCGCTGGGGGGGGAGAGACCCAGTACTTC. This codes for CSAGGGETQYF.